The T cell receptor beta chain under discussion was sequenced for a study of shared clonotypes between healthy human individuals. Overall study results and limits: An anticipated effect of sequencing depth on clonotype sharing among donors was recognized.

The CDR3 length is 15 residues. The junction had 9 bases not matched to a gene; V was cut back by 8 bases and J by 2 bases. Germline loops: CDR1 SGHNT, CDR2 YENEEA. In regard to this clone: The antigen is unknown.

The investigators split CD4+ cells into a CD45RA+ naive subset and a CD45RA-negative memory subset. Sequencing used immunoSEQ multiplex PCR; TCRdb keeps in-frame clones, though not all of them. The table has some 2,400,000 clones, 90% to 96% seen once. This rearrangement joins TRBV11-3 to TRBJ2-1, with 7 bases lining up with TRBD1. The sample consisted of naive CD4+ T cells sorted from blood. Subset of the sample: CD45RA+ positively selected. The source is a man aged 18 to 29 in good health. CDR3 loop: CASAIRDSPYNEQFF. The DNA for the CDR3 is TGTGCCAGCGCAATCCGGGACAGCCCCTACAATGAGCAGTTCTTC.